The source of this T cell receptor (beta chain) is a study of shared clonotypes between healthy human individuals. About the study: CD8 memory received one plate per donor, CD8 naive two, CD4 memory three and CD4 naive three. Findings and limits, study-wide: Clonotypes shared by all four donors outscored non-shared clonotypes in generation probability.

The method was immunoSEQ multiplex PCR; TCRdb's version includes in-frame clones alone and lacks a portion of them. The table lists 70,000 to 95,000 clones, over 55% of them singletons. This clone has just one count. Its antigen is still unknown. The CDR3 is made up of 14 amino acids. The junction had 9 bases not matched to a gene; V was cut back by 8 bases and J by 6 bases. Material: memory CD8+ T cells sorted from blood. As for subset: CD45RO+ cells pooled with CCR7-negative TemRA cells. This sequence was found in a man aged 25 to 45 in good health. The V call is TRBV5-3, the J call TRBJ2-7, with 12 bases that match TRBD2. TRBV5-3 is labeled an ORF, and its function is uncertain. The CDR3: CASSPTSGSFEQYF. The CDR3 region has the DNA TGTGCCAGCAGCCCGACTAGCGGGAGCTTCGAGCAGTACTTC.